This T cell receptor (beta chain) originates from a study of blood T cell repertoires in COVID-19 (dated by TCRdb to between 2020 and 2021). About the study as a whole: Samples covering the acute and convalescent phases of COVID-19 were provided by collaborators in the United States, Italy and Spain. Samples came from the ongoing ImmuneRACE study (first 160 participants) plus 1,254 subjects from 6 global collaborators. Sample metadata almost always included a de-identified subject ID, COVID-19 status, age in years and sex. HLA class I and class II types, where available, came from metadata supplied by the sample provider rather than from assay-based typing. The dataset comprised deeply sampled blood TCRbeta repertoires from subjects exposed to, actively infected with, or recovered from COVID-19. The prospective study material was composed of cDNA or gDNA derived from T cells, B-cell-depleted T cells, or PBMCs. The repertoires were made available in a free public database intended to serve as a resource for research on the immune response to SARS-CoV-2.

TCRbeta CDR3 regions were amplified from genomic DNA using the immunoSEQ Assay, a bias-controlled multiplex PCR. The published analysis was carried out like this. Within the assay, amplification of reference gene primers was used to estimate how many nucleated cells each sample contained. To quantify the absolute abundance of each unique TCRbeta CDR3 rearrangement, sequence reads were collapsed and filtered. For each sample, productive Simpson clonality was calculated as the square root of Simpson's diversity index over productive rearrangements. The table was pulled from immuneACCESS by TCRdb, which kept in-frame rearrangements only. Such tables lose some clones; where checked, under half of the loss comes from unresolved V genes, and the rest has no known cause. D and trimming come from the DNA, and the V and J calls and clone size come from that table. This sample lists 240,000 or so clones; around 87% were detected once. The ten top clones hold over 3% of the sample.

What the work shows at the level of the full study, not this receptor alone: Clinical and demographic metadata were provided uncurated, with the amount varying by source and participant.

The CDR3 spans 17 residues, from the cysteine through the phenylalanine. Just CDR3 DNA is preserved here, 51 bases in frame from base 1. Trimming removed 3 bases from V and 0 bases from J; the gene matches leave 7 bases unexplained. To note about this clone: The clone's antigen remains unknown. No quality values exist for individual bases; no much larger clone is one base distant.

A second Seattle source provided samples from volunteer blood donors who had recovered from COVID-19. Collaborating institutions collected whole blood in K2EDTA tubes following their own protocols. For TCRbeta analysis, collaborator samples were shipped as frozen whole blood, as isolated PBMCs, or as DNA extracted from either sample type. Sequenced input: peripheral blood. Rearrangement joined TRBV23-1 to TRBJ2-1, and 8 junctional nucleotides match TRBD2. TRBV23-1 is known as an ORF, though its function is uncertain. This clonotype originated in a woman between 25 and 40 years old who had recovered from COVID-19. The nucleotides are TGCGCCAGCAGTCACCGACCCGGGACTAGCTCCTACAATGAGCAGTTCTTC. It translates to CASSHRPGTSSYNEQFF.